The 28 T cell receptor beta chains in this list originate from one sample, sequenced in a study of radiotherapy plus CTLA-4 blockade in lung cancer. The protocol was immunoSEQ multiplex PCR, while the TCRdb copy is restricted to in-frame clones and leaves out a portion. The sample holds approximately 40,000 clones, 77% seen once. The specimen comprised peripheral blood, sampled from a patient treated with radiotherapy plus ipilimumab. All receptors come from a human donor with non-small cell lung cancer whose response to radiotherapy plus ipilimumab could not be evaluated.

This rearrangement joins TRBV10-2 to TRBJ2-3; 7 nucleotides align to TRBD1. This CDR3 has 10 residues. Trimming removed 11 bases from V and 10 bases from J; junction bases left unmatched: 6. Germline values: CDR1 WSHSY, CDR2 SAAADI. CDR3 coding DNA: TGCGCCGCCAGGGACAGTCCGCAGTATTTT. Its translation is CAARDSPQYF.

The chain carries TRBV6-5 and TRBJ1-1; 7 bases map to TRBD1. V lost 0 bases and J lost 2; bases outside the gene matches: 3. The CDR3 runs 15 residues. Germline V gives CDR1 MNHEY, CDR2 SVGAGI. The CDR3 here is CASSYSGQVNTEAFF. The CDR3 DNA follows: TGTGCCAGCAGTTACTCAGGACAGGTAAACACTGAAGCTTTCTTT.

The genes are TRBV19 and TRBJ1-5; 7 nucleotides agree with TRBD1. Trimming took 5 bases from V and 0 from J; bases not matched to a gene: 13. This CDR3 spans 18 amino acids. From germline, CDR1 is LNHDA and CDR2 SQIVND (reference sequence). In DNA form, the CDR3 reads TGTGCCAGTAGTCCCGTCCCGGGTAGGGGGCATAGCAATCAGCCCCAGCATTTT. Translating it yields CASSPVPGRGHSNQPQHF.

The chain combines TRBV27 with TRBJ2-7; D is perhaps TRBD2 (5 bases). The germline gives CDR1 MNHEY, CDR2 SMNVEV (reference sequence). This CDR3 has 14 amino acids. The V and J ends lost 4 bases and 4 bases respectively, with 14 bases between them. CDR3 DNA: TGTGCCAGCAGTTCCCCTCTAGCACTATACGAGCAGTACTTC. As protein: CASSSPLALYEQYF.

The J gene is TRBJ1-2, the V gene TRBV28; 10 bases match TRBD1. The CDR3 runs 14 residues. Unmatched junction bases numbered 7, after V lost 7 bases and J lost 5 bases. CDR1 MDHEN and CDR2 SYDVKM come from the germline V gene. As DNA, the CDR3 is TGTGCCAGCACTAGACAGGGGGCCGGGTATGGCTACACCTTC. Protein sequence: CASTRQGAGYGYTF.

This sequence joins TRBV18 and TRBJ2-1; 10 bases are shared with TRBD2. Unmatched junction bases numbered 7, after V lost 7 bases and J lost 4 bases. CDR1 and CDR2 from the germline V gene are KGHSH and LQKENI. CDR3 length: 15 residues. The CDR3 DNA sequence: TGTGCCAGCTTAGGACTAGCGGAGAAGTACAATGAGCAGTTCTTC. It specifies CASLGLAEKYNEQFF.

V and J are TRBV5-4 and TRBJ2-7, with D perhaps matching TRBD2 (7 bases). Trimming removed 0 bases at V and 2 bases at J, with 12 bases between. CDR1 and CDR2 from the germline V gene are SGHNT and YYREEE (reference sequence). CDR3 length: 15 amino acids. In DNA form, the CDR3 reads TGTGCCAGCAGCTTGGCTTCGGGGGGCACCTACGAGCAGTACTTC. It yields the protein CASSLASGGTYEQYF.

The chain uses TRBV9 and TRBJ2-1, with a tentative D call TRBD2 (9 bases). This CDR3 has 21 residues. The ends were cut back, 0 bases at V and 0 bases at J, with 25 bases in the middle. The germline CDR1 and CDR2 sequences are SGDLS and YYNGEE. The CDR3 sequence: CASSVAAGGRGRGYSYNEQFF. The CDR3 DNA reads TGTGCCAGCAGCGTAGCAGCGGGGGGCAGGGGGCGGGGGTACTCCTACAATGAGCAGTTCTTC.

The chain uses TRBV5-3 and TRBJ2-7; possible D gene TRBD2, 6 bases. TRBV5-3 is placed among ORFs of uncertain function. CDR3 length: 13 residues. V lost 7 bases and J lost 2, with 13 bases in between. CDR3 region: CARARRDPYEQYF. In DNA form, the CDR3 reads TGTGCCAGAGCAAGGCGGGATCCCTACGAGCAGTACTTC.

The chain joins TRBV6-4 to TRBJ2-5; 12 bases map to TRBD2. Germline V gives CDR1 MRHNA, CDR2 SNTAGT. With V trimmed by 4 bases and J by 5 bases, 20 bases remained unmatched. This CDR3 comprises 20 residues. The CDR3 sequence is CASSVPEPGLAGGPRETQYF. DNA for the CDR3: TGTGCCAGCAGTGTCCCGGAACCGGGACTAGCGGGCGGCCCAAGGGAGACCCAGTACTTC.

This clone was seen more than once but under ten times. V usage is TRBV18 and J usage is TRBJ1-1, with D unresolved. V lost 3 bases and J lost 1, with 6 bases in between. Germline V gene lookup returns CDR1 KGHSH and CDR2 LQKENI. The CDR3 runs 13 residues. Written as DNA, the CDR3 is TGTGCCAGCTCACCTAACAAGAACACTGAAGCTTTCTTT. This gives the protein CASSPNKNTEAFF.

The chain employs TRBV6-1 and TRBJ2-7; TRBD2 matches at 10 bases. V was clipped by 4 bases and J by 4 bases; unmatched bases: 4. The CDR3 length is 14 residues. Germline V gene sequence: CDR1 MNHNS, CDR2 SASEGT. CDR3 residues: CASSGASGSYEQYF. CDR3 nucleotide sequence: TGTGCCAGCAGTGGGGCTAGCGGGAGTTACGAGCAGTACTTC.

The chain recombines TRBV5-1 with TRBJ1-4, with D possibly matching TRBD1 (5 bases). V lost 3 bases and J 6 bases, leaving 9 bases between the germline ends. The germline CDR1 and CDR2 sequences are SGHRS and YFSETQ. This CDR3 contains 13 residues. The CDR3 spells CASSWGRDEKLFF. CDR3 DNA: TGCGCCAGCAGCTGGGGGAGGGATGAAAAACTGTTTTTT.

The rearrangement links TRBV6-5 to TRBJ2-1, with D unclear. V lost 2 bases, J lost 4 bases, and 6 bases lay in between. The CDR3 extends over 13 amino acids. Germline V CDR1 and CDR2: MNHEY, SVGAGI. Written as DNA, the CDR3 is TGTGCCAGCAGTTACGACGGGTACAATGAGCAGTTCTTC. This encodes CASSYDGYNEQFF.

The genes are TRBV28 and TRBJ2-7; 8 bases line up with TRBD1. V was pared by 2 bases and J by 4 bases, with 10 bases of the junction left unmatched. Germline CDR1 is MDHEN and CDR2 is SYDVKM. This CDR3 has 16 amino acids. CDR3 region: CASSLNLRDRSYEQYF. The CDR3, as DNA: TGTGCCAGCAGTTTAAACCTCCGGGACAGGTCTTACGAGCAGTACTTC.

The chain recombines TRBV7-9 with TRBJ1-2; 9 positions match TRBD1. The CDR3 is 14 amino acids. The germline gives CDR1 SEHNR, CDR2 FQNEAQ (reference sequence). V was pared by 6 bases and J by 5 bases, with 7 bases of the junction left unmatched. CDR3 bases: TGTGCCAGCAGGAACCGGGACAGGGTTTATGGCTACACCTTC. It encodes CASRNRDRVYGYTF.

This rearrangement joins TRBV28 to TRBJ2-1; D ambiguous. The germline V gene encodes CDR1 MDHEN and CDR2 SYDVKM. The V end was cut by 5 bases, the J end by 9 bases, with 11 bases between. CDR3 length equals 12 residues. The CDR3 DNA reads TGTGCCAGCAGTCCGCGGATTATTGAGCAGTTCTTC. Translation: CASSPRIIEQFF. Using reference TRBV28 and TRBJ2-1 for the parts outside the CDR3, the full variable domain is DVKVTQSSRYLVKRTGEKVFLECVQDMDHENMFWYRQDPGLGLRLIYFSYDVKMKEKGDIPEGYSVSREKKERFSLILESASTNQTSMYLCASSPRIIEQFFGPGTRLTVL.

The chain has TRBV2 and TRBJ1-4, with 10 bases that match TRBD1. CDR3 length: 14 amino acids. V lost 4 bases, J lost 7 bases, and 3 bases stayed unmatched. In germline, CDR1 is SNHLY, CDR2 FYNNEI. The CDR3 DNA reads as TGTGCCAGCAGTGGGGACAGGGGTGGTGAAAAACTGTTTTTT. Protein product: CASSGDRGGEKLFF.

The rearrangement joins TRBV28 to TRBJ2-7; 8 nucleotides agree with TRBD2. CDR3 length: 14 residues. CDR1 and CDR2 from the germline V gene are MDHEN and SYDVKM. With 2 bases clipped from V and 4 bases from J, the junction kept 4 bases outside the gene matches. CDR3 amino acids: CASSLPAGAYEQYF. The CDR3 DNA reads as TGTGCCAGCAGTTTACCAGCGGGAGCTTACGAGCAGTACTTC.

This clone is labeled as medium-sized. The chain has TRBV7-9 and TRBJ1-3, with TRBD1 as a possible D gene (6 bases). V dropped 5 bases and J dropped 4 bases, with 12 bases sitting between them. Germline V gives CDR1 SEHNR, CDR2 FQNEAQ (reference sequence). The CDR3 sequence is 14 residues long. The CDR3 here is CASSRQGSGNTIYF. Written as DNA, the CDR3 is TGTGCCAGCAGCAGGCAGGGGAGCGGAAACACCATATATTTT.

Notes on this clone: The sample carries other DNA sequences with the same CDR3. The gene calls are TRBV6-6 and TRBJ1-1, with 7 bases that match TRBD1. The CDR3 totals 15 residues. The germline CDR1 and CDR2 sequences are MNHNY and SVGAGI (reference sequence). The V segment lost 9 bases and the J segment 0 bases; nucleotides outside the gene matches: 10. The CDR3 region has the DNA TGTGCCAGTAGCCAACCGGGACAGATGAACACTGAAGCTTTCTTT. The encoded protein is CASSQPGQMNTEAFF.

Points on this clone: The junction differs from germline at one of its ends, possibly a read error. V usage is TRBV30 and J usage is TRBJ1-4; D not certain. Germline CDR1 and CDR2: GTSNPN and SVGIG (reference sequence). This CDR3 region has 14 residues. The CDR3 DNA reads as TGTGCCTCGAAGGGTGGTGGAGTGGAGGAAAAACTGTCTTTT. This gives the protein CASKGGGVEEKLSF.

V and J are TRBV28 and TRBJ2-1; tentatively, D is TRBD1 (5 bases). V lost 5 bases to trimming and J lost 6 bases, with 11 bases between them. The CDR3 sequence is 13 residues long. The germline V gene has CDR1 MDHEN and CDR2 SYDVKM. The CDR3 sequence is CASSMGQFNEQFF. CDR3 nucleotide sequence: TGTGCCAGCAGTATGGGGCAGTTCAATGAGCAGTTCTTC.

The CDR3 bases are TGTGCCAGCGGAACTAGCGGGGGGCTCCATGAGCAGTTCTTC. Its translation is CASGTSGGLHEQFF. This rearrangement joins TRBV9 to TRBJ2-1, with TRBD2 identical over 12 bases. The CDR3 consists of 14 residues. CDR1 SGDLS and CDR2 YYNGEE come from the germline V gene. After removal of 7 bases from V and 8 bases from J, the junction contained 7 bases not matched to a gene.

The chain uses TRBV6-6 and TRBJ1-2; 7 nucleotides align to TRBD1. The germline V gene encodes CDR1 MNHNY and CDR2 SVGAGI (reference sequence). The CDR3 loop spans 15 amino acids. With 5 bases clipped from V and 5 bases from J, the junction kept 11 bases outside the gene matches. CDR3 sequence reads: CASSPGSGGLYGYTF. CDR3 nucleotide sequence: TGTGCCAGCAGTCCCGGATCAGGGGGACTTTATGGCTACACCTTC.

This clone came up a few times. CDR3: CASSQGRTGSYEQYF. The CDR3 DNA follows: TGTGCCAGCAGCCAAGGGCGGACTGGGTCCTACGAGCAGTACTTC. J is TRBJ2-7 and V is TRBV14, with D tentatively TRBD2 (5 bases). This CDR3 has 15 amino acids. Between the trimmed V and J ends, which lost 1 base and 1 base, there was a span of 11 bases. Per the germline V gene, CDR1 is SGHDN and CDR2 is FVKESK.

This clone occurred once. The chain combines TRBV7-2 with TRBJ2-7, with 13 positions matching TRBD2. The CDR3 loop spans 15 amino acids. V dropped 4 bases and J dropped 4; count of bases not matched to a gene: 4. Germline V gene lookup returns CDR1 SGHTA and CDR2 FQGNSA. The chain's CDR3 is CASSSGTSGKYEQYF. In nucleotides, the CDR3 is TGTGCCAGCAGCTCTGGGACTAGCGGGAAATACGAGCAGTACTTC.

J is TRBJ1-4 and V is TRBV11-2; D is possibly TRBD1 (5 bases). Deletions cut 4 bases from V and 8 bases from J, with 20 bases between. Germline V gene lookup returns CDR1 SGHAT and CDR2 FQNNGV. CDR3 size: 16 residues. CDR3 amino acids: CASSSLGGREEEKLFF. DNA for the CDR3: TGTGCCAGCAGCTCACTTGGTGGCAGGGAGGAGGAAAAACTGTTTTTT. Drawing the rest from reference TRBV11-2 and TRBJ1-4, the complete variable domain is EAGVAQSPRYKIIEKRQSVAFWCNPISGHATLYWYQQILGQGPKLLIQFQNNGVVDDSQLPKDRFSAERLKGVDSTLKIQPAKLEDSAVYLCASSSLGGREEEKLFFGSGTQLSVL.